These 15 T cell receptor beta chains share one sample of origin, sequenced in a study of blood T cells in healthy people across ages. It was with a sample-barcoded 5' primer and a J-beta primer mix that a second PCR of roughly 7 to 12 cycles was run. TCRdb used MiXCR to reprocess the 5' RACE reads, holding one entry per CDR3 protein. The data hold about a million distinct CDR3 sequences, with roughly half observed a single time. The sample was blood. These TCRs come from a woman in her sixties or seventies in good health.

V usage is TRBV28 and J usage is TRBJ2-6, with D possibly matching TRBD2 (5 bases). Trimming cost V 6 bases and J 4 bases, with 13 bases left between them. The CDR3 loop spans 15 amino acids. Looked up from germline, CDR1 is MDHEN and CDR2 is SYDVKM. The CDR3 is CASSATSGGANVLTF. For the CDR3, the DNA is TGTGCCAGCAGCGCGACGAGCGGAGGGGCCAACGTCCTGACTTTC.

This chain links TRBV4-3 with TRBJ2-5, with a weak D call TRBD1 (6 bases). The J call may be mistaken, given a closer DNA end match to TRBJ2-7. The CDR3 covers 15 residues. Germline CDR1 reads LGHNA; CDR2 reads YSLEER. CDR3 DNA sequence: TGCGCCAGCAGCCAAGGAGGGGGACAAGTGGACGAGCAGTACTTC. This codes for CASSQGGGQVDEQYF.

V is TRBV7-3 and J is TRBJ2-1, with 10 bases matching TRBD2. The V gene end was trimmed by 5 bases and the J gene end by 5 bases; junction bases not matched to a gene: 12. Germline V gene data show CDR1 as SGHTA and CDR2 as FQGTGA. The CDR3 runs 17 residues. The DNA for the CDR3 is TGTGCCAGCAGCCACCGCAGGCTAGCGGGGGTTGACAATGAGCAGTTCTTC. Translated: CASSHRRLAGVDNEQFF. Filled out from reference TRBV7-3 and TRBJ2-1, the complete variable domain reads GAGVSQTPSNKVTEKGKYVELRCDPISGHTALYWYRQSLGQGPEFLIYFQGTGAADDSGLPNDRFFAVRPEGSVSTLKIQRTERGDSAVYLCASSHRRLAGVDNEQFFGPGTRLTVL.

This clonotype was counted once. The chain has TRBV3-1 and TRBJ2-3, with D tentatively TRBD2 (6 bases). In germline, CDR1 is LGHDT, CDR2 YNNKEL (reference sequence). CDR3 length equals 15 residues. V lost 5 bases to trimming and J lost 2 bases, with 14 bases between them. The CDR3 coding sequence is TGTGCCAGCAGCGGCGGGGTGGGTTCCACAGATACGCAGTATTTT. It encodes CASSGGVGSTDTQYF.

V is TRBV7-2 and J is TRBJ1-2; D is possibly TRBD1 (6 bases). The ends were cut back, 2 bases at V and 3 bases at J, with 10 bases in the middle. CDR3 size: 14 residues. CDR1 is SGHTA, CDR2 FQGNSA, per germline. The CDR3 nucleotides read TGTGCCAGCAGCTTAAGCGGGGGCTACTATGGCTACACCTTC. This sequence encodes CASSLSGGYYGYTF.

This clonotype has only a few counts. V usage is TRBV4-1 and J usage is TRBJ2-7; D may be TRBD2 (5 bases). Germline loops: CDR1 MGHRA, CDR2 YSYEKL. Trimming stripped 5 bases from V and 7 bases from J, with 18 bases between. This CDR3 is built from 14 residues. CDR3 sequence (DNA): TGCGCCAGCAGCTCCATCGGAGGCTCGTCTGAGCAGTACTTC. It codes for CASSSIGGSSEQYF.

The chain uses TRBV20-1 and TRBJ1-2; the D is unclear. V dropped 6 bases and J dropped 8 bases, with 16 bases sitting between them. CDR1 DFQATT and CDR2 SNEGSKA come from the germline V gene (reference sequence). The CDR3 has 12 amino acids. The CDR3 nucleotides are TGCAGTGCCATACATGGGGAATCGGGCTACACCTTC. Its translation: CSAIHGESGYTF.

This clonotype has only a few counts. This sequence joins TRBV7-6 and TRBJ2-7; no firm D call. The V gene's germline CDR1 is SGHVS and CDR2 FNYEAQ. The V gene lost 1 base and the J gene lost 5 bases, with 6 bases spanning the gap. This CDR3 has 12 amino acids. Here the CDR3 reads CASSLGNNEQYF. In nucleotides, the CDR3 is TGTGCCAGCAGCTTAGGAAATAACGAGCAGTACTTC.

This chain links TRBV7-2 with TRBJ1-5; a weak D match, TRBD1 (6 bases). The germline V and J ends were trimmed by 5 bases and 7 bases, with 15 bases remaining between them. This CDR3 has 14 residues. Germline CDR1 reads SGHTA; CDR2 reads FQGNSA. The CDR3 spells CASSPEQGRQPQHF. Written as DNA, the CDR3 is TGTGCCAGCAGCCCTGAGCAGGGGAGGCAGCCCCAGCATTTT.

The DNA for the CDR3 is TGTGCCAGCAGTTTACGTGAAAGAGACAGGGGAGGTAAACTGTTTTTT. Encoded protein: CASSLRERDRGGKLFF. This chain uses TRBV12-3 or TRBV12-4 with TRBJ1-4; 8 bases align to TRBD1. There are 16 residues in the CDR3. V shed 2 bases and J 11 bases; nucleotides not matched to a gene: 13.

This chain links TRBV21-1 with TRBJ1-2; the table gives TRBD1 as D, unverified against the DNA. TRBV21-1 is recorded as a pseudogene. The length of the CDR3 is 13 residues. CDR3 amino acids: CASDRCLGDGYTF. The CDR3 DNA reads TGTGCCAGCGACAGGTGTCTTGGGGATGGCTACACCTTC.

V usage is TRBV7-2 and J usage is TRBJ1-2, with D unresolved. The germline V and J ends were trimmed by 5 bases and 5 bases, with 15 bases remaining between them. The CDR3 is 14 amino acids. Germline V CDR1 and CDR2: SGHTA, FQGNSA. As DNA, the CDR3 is TGTGCCAGCAGCCTCGGCCCCTCTTCTTATGGCTACACCTTC. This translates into CASSLGPSSYGYTF.

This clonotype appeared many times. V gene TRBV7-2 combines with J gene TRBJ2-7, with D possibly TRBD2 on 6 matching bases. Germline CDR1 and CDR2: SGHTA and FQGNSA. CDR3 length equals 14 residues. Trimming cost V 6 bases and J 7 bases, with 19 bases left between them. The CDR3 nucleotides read TGTGCCAGCAGTTTATCTAGGACTACCTTGGAGCAGTACTTC. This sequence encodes CASSLSRTTLEQYF.

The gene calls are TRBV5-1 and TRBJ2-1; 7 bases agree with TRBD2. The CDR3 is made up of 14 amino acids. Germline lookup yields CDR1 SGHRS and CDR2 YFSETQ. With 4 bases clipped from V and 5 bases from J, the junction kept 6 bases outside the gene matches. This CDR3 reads CASSGGGSDNEQFF. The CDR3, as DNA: TGCGCCAGCAGCGGCGGCGGGAGTGACAATGAGCAGTTCTTC.

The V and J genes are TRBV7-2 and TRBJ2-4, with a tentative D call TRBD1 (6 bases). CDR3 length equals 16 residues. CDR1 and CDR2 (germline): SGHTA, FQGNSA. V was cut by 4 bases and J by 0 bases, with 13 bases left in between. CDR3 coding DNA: TGTGCCAGCAGCTATAGACAGGCCGGAGCCAAAAACATTCAGTACTTC. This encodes CASSYRQAGAKNIQYF. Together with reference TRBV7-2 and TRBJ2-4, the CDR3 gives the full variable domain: GAGVSQSPSNKVTEKGKDVELRCDPISGHTALYWYRQSLGQGLEFLIYFQGNSAPDKSGLPSDRFSAERTGGSVSTLTIQRTQQEDSAVYLCASSYRQAGAKNIQYFGAGTRLSVL.